These T cell receptor beta chains were read from a single sample in a study of control samples from healthy donors and cancer patients. Only in-frame clones appear in the TCRdb table, and some are missing; sequencing was by immunoSEQ multiplex PCR. The data contain around 200,000 clones, roughly 93% of them singletons. The specimen was blood. These receptors were taken from a man between 18 and 29 years old in good health. Both conserved end residues are part of each CDR3. The D gene is left open where the match is weak. Clone size is not always given. Where it is, it says once, few, many or a class for expanded clones.

v_call: TRBV13
d_call: NA
j_call: TRBJ1-6
clone_size: NA
cdr3_aa: CASSLPTGGTNSPLHF
cdr3_nt: TGTGCCAGCAGCTTACCAACGGGAGGAACGAATTCACCCCTCCACTTT

v_call: TRBV29-1
d_call: TRBD1
j_call: TRBJ2-1
clone_size: NA
cdr3_aa: CSVEGAPGTGTYNEQFF
cdr3_nt: TGCAGCGTTGAAGGGGCCCCCGGGACAGGGACTTACAATGAGCAGTTCTTC

v_call: TRBV7-8
d_call: NA
j_call: TRBJ2-1
clone_size: NA
cdr3_aa: CASSPLVWRGGDNEQFF
cdr3_nt: TGTGCCAGCAGCCCACTGGTTTGGAGGGGGGGAGACAATGAGCAGTTCTTC

v_call: TRBV2
d_call: TRBD1
j_call: TRBJ1-5
clone_size: few
cdr3_aa: CASKREGANQPQHF
cdr3_nt: TGTGCCAGCAAAAGGGAGGGGGCTAATCAGCCCCAGCATTTT

v_call: TRBV6-2/TRBV6-3
d_call: TRBD2
j_call: TRBJ2-7
clone_size: NA
cdr3_aa: CASSYSTSGGENYEQYF
cdr3_nt: TGTGCCAGCAGTTACTCGACTAGCGGGGGAGAAAATTACGAGCAGTACTTC

v_call: TRBV4-1
d_call: NA
j_call: TRBJ2-1
clone_size: NA
cdr3_aa: CASSQGPDGALQVLFF
cdr3_nt: TGCGCCAGCAGCCAAGGTCCTGATGGGGCCCTCCAAGTGCTGTTCTTC

v_call: TRBV3-1/TRBV3-2
d_call: TRBD1
j_call: TRBJ2-5
clone_size: NA
cdr3_aa: CASSQNRQGEETQYF
cdr3_nt: TGTGCCAGCAGTCAAAATCGACAGGGGGAAGAGACCCAGTACTTC

v_call: TRBV27
d_call: NA
j_call: TRBJ1-6
clone_size: NA
cdr3_aa: CASSLRLGLNSPLHF
cdr3_nt: TGTGCCAGCAGTTTAAGACTGGGCCTTAATTCACCCCTCCACTTT

v_call: TRBV6-5
d_call: TRBD2
j_call: TRBJ2-2
clone_size: NA
cdr3_aa: CASVAGPLSIGELFF
cdr3_nt: TGTGCCAGCGTAGCGGGGCCATTAAGTATCGGGGAGCTGTTTTTT

v_call: TRBV5-3
d_call: NA
j_call: TRBJ1-5
clone_size: NA
cdr3_aa: CARSLNIGKVQPQHF
cdr3_nt: TGTGCCAGAAGCTTGAATATTGGGAAGGTTCAGCCCCAGCATTTT

v_call: TRBV7-2
d_call: NA
j_call: TRBJ2-2
clone_size: NA
cdr3_aa: CASSPRTVPSGELFF
cdr3_nt: TGTGCCAGCAGCCCAAGGACGGTCCCCAGCGGGGAGCTGTTTTTT

v_call: TRBV6-5
d_call: TRBD1
j_call: TRBJ1-1
clone_size: NA
cdr3_aa: CASTKKGQGRAEAFF
cdr3_nt: TGTGCCAGCACCAAGAAGGGACAGGGGAGGGCTGAAGCTTTCTTT

v_call: TRBV29-1
d_call: NA
j_call: TRBJ1-2
clone_size: NA
cdr3_aa: CSVERGVNYGYTF
cdr3_nt: TGCAGCGTTGAACGAGGAGTTAACTATGGCTACACCTTC

v_call: TRBV12-3/TRBV12-4
d_call: NA
j_call: TRBJ2-5
clone_size: NA
cdr3_aa: CASSLAVQETQYF
cdr3_nt: TGTGCCAGCAGTTTAGCGGTGCAGGAGACCCAGTACTTC

v_call: TRBV7-8
d_call: NA
j_call: TRBJ2-3
clone_size: NA
cdr3_aa: CASSSWQGKLDTQYF
cdr3_nt: TGTGCCAGCAGCTCATGGCAGGGCAAATTAGATACGCAGTATTTT

v_call: TRBV19
d_call: NA
j_call: TRBJ2-3
clone_size: NA
cdr3_aa: CASSTFWRGTQYF
cdr3_nt: TGTGCCAGTAGTACCTTCTGGCGGGGTACGCAGTATTTT

v_call: TRBV5-1
d_call: TRBD1
j_call: TRBJ2-5
clone_size: NA
cdr3_aa: CASSPRPPGTGTQYF
cdr3_nt: TGCGCCAGCAGCCCCAGACCGCCCGGGACAGGGACCCAGTACTTC

v_call: TRBV29-1
d_call: NA
j_call: TRBJ2-7
clone_size: NA
cdr3_aa: CSVEKPDGLSYEQYF
cdr3_nt: TGCAGCGTTGAAAAGCCCGACGGCCTCTCCTACGAGCAGTACTTC

v_call: TRBV24-1
d_call: TRBD1
j_call: TRBJ1-6
clone_size: NA
cdr3_aa: CATSDPTGGEDSPLHF
cdr3_nt: TGTGCCACCAGCGATCCCACAGGGGGAGAAGATTCACCCCTCCACTTT

v_call: TRBV25-1
d_call: TRBD1
j_call: TRBJ2-1
clone_size: NA
cdr3_aa: CASSDPGQGSNEQFF
cdr3_nt: TGTGCCAGCAGTGACCCGGGACAGGGGAGCAATGAGCAGTTCTTC

v_call: TRBV19
d_call: TRBD1
j_call: TRBJ1-5
clone_size: NA
cdr3_aa: CASSTWTGRGWDQPQHF
cdr3_nt: TGTGCCAGTAGTACCTGGACAGGGAGAGGTTGGGATCAGCCCCAGCATTTT

v_call: TRBV19
d_call: NA
j_call: TRBJ1-2
clone_size: NA
cdr3_aa: CASSPGRANYGYTF
cdr3_nt: TGTGCCAGTAGCCCAGGGCGAGCTAACTATGGCTACACCTTC

v_call: TRBV14
d_call: NA
j_call: TRBJ1-1
clone_size: NA
cdr3_aa: CASSQEGPRKAFF
cdr3_nt: TGTGCCAGCAGCCAAGAGGGGCCGAGGAAAGCTTTCTTT

v_call: TRBV7-3
d_call: TRBD1
j_call: TRBJ1-2
clone_size: NA
cdr3_aa: CASSLSPLTGEAAYGYTF
cdr3_nt: TGTGCCAGCAGCTTAAGCCCGTTAACAGGGGAAGCGGCTTATGGCTACACCTTC

v_call: TRBV28
d_call: TRBD1
j_call: TRBJ1-2
clone_size: NA
cdr3_aa: CASSSAGQGWYGYTF
cdr3_nt: TGTGCCAGCAGTTCCGCGGGACAGGGGTGGTATGGCTACACCTTC

v_call: TRBV10-3
d_call: NA
j_call: TRBJ1-5
clone_size: NA
cdr3_aa: CAISEEGNNQPQHF
cdr3_nt: TGTGCCATCAGTGAGGAGGGGAACAATCAGCCCCAGCATTTT

v_call: TRBV6-5
d_call: NA
j_call: TRBJ2-7
clone_size: NA
cdr3_aa: CASTRSRGSYEQYF
cdr3_nt: TGTGCCAGCACTCGTTCCCGGGGCTCTTACGAGCAGTACTTC

v_call: TRBV5-5
d_call: NA
j_call: TRBJ1-6
clone_size: NA
cdr3_aa: CASSWTDDNSPLHF
cdr3_nt: TGTGCCAGCAGCTGGACAGACGATAATTCACCCCTCCACTTT

v_call: TRBV27
d_call: TRBD2
j_call: TRBJ2-2
clone_size: NA
cdr3_aa: CASQTSGARNTGELFF
cdr3_nt: TGTGCCAGCCAGACTAGCGGGGCCCGGAACACCGGGGAGCTGTTTTTT

v_call: TRBV30
d_call: TRBD1
j_call: TRBJ1-6
clone_size: NA
cdr3_aa: CAWTMGQYGWESSPLHF
cdr3_nt: TGTGCCTGGACGATGGGACAGTATGGTTGGGAGAGTTCACCCCTCCACTTT

v_call: TRBV3-1/TRBV3-2
d_call: NA
j_call: TRBJ2-1
clone_size: NA
cdr3_aa: CASSQVMDNEQFF
cdr3_nt: TGTGCCAGCAGCCAAGTGATGGACAATGAGCAGTTCTTC

v_call: TRBV6-2/TRBV6-3
d_call: NA
j_call: TRBJ1-2
clone_size: NA
cdr3_aa: CASSRGLSSGYTF
cdr3_nt: TGTGCCAGCAGCCGGGGATTGTCTTCTGGCTACACCTTC

v_call: TRBV7-9
d_call: NA
j_call: TRBJ2-7
clone_size: NA
cdr3_aa: CASSLATGSLPYEQYF
cdr3_nt: TGTGCCAGCAGCTTAGCGACCGGGAGCTTACCCTACGAGCAGTACTTC

v_call: TRBV10-3
d_call: NA
j_call: TRBJ2-7
clone_size: NA
cdr3_aa: CAISMKGGDYEQYF
cdr3_nt: TGTGCCATCAGTATGAAGGGGGGCGACTACGAGCAGTACTTC

v_call: TRBV6-5
d_call: NA
j_call: TRBJ1-1
clone_size: NA
cdr3_aa: CASSSTRGTEAFF
cdr3_nt: TGTGCCAGCAGTTCCACCAGGGGCACTGAAGCTTTCTTT

v_call: TRBV18
d_call: NA
j_call: TRBJ2-1
clone_size: once
cdr3_aa: CASSPRAPVDEQFF
cdr3_nt: TGTGCCAGCTCACCACGGGCTCCGGTCGATGAGCAGTTCTTC

v_call: TRBV7-4
d_call: TRBD2
j_call: TRBJ2-3
clone_size: NA
cdr3_aa: CASSLGLAVPSTDTQYF
cdr3_nt: TGTGCCAGCAGCTTGGGACTAGCGGTCCCTAGCACAGATACGCAGTATTTT

v_call: TRBV18
d_call: TRBD1
j_call: TRBJ1-4
clone_size: NA
cdr3_aa: CASSLDRATNEKLFF
cdr3_nt: TGTGCCAGCTCACTTGACAGGGCGACTAATGAAAAACTGTTTTTT

v_call: TRBV11-1
d_call: NA
j_call: TRBJ1-2
clone_size: NA
cdr3_aa: CASSSRDTLAGYGYTF
cdr3_nt: TGTGCCAGCAGCAGCAGGGACACCCTCGCGGGCTATGGCTACACCTTC

v_call: TRBV6-5
d_call: NA
j_call: TRBJ2-7
clone_size: NA
cdr3_aa: CASSSATGSYEQYF
cdr3_nt: TGTGCCAGCAGTTCCGCGACAGGCTCCTACGAGCAGTACTTC

v_call: TRBV5-8
d_call: NA
j_call: TRBJ1-5
clone_size: NA
cdr3_aa: CASSFGLNNQPQHF
cdr3_nt: TGTGCCAGCAGCTTCGGGCTAAACAATCAGCCCCAGCATTTT

v_call: TRBV10-2
d_call: NA
j_call: TRBJ2-3
clone_size: NA
cdr3_aa: CASSKGLLTDTQYF
cdr3_nt: TGCGCCAGCAGTAAAGGACTACTCACAGATACGCAGTATTTT

v_call: TRBV5-6
d_call: NA
j_call: TRBJ1-5
clone_size: NA
cdr3_aa: CASSPAGGEPQHF
cdr3_nt: TGTGCCAGCAGCCCGGCGGGAGGTGAGCCCCAGCATTTT

v_call: TRBV9
d_call: NA
j_call: TRBJ1-6
clone_size: NA
cdr3_aa: CASSLSYGTRSPLHF
cdr3_nt: TGTGCCAGCAGCCTTAGCTACGGGACCCGGTCACCCCTCCACTTT

v_call: TRBV5-4
d_call: NA
j_call: TRBJ1-1
clone_size: NA
cdr3_aa: CASSSRTDLNTEAFF
cdr3_nt: TGTGCCAGCAGCTCTAGGACAGACTTGAACACTGAAGCTTTCTTT

v_call: TRBV5-1
d_call: NA
j_call: TRBJ1-1
clone_size: NA
cdr3_aa: CASSPAENTEAFF
cdr3_nt: TGCGCCAGCAGCCCGGCGGAGAACACTGAAGCTTTCTTT

v_call: TRBV18
d_call: NA
j_call: TRBJ2-7
clone_size: NA
cdr3_aa: CASSRDGLSYEQYF
cdr3_nt: TGTGCCAGCTCACGGGACGGACTCTCCTACGAGCAGTACTTC

v_call: TRBV29-1
d_call: NA
j_call: TRBJ2-2
clone_size: NA
cdr3_aa: CSVLGANTGELFF
cdr3_nt: TGCAGCGTATTAGGAGCGAACACCGGGGAGCTGTTTTTT